The 7 T cell receptor beta chains below all came from one sample that was sequenced in a study of T cells in women clearing cervical HPV infection listed by TCRdb under 2018. Library construction relied on the immunoSEQ multiplex PCR assay. In its TCRdb copy, this immuneACCESS table keeps in-frame sequences only and misses some clones. Where compared with another copy, unresolved V genes explain less than half of these, and the others have no known cause. The sample table on file contains approximately 35,000 clones. Less than 8.5% of the sample rests with the top ten. Specimen: blood buffy coat. The receptors derive from a woman between 18 and 70 years old with a cervical HPV16 infection that either progressed to CIN3+ or cleared (not recorded which).

With respect to this clone: From the germline J gene comes the end of the CDR3, since the read stops 3 residues before it. This rearrangement joins TRBV14 to TRBJ1-6, with TRBD1 matching over 8 bases. Germline V gene sequence: CDR1 SGHDN, CDR2 FVKESK. This CDR3 comprises 15 residues. V lost 1 base to trimming and J lost 9 bases; unmatched junction nucleotides: 5. The CDR3 sequence: CASSQGDRFGSPLHF. The covered CDR3 bases are TGTGCCAGCAGCCAAGGGGACAGGTTCGGTTCACCC.

A note on this clone: The CDR3 is cut off 3 residues early in the read; its end comes from the germline J gene. The chain uses TRBV6-1 and TRBJ1-1; 10 bases agree with TRBD1. Germline V gene lookup returns CDR1 MNHNS and CDR2 SASEGT. The CDR3 consists of 17 residues. V lost 2 bases, J lost 2 bases, and 8 bases stayed unmatched. CDR3 in amino acids: CASSEPWTGGLNTEAFF. Partial CDR3 DNA: TGTGCCAGCAGTGAACCCTGGACAGGGGGATTAAACACTGAA.

Comment on this clone: The read gets to within 3 residues of the CDR3 end, and the germline J gene fills in the rest. The chain uses TRBV5-1 and TRBJ1-2, with 10 bases lining up with TRBD1. This CDR3 comprises 18 residues. V was clipped by 6 bases and J by 4 bases; unmatched bases: 18. Germline V CDR1 and CDR2: SGHRS, YFSETQ. The sequenced CDR3 bases are TGCGCCAGCACCGATAGGGGGGGACAGGGGCTTTTCGGCTATGGC. Translation: CASTDRGGQGLFGYG. The full-length CDR3 reads as CASTDRGGQGLFGYGYTF.

About this clone: The CDR3 goes on 3 residues after the read ends, and that part is filled in from the germline J gene. The V call is TRBV19, the J call TRBJ1-1, with D tentatively TRBD1 (5 bases). Between the trimmed V and J ends, which lost 6 bases and 7 bases, there was a span of 15 bases. There are 13 residues in the CDR3. Germline V gene sequence: CDR1 LNHDA, CDR2 SQIVND (reference sequence). The CDR3 loop reads CASRSFGGGEAFF. The CDR3 DNA, read in part, is TGTGCCAGTAGAAGCTTCGGCGGGGGTGAA.

With regard to this clone: The sequenced fragment ends 3 residues before the CDR3 boundary, so the rest is inferred from the germline J gene. V usage is TRBV20-1 and J usage is TRBJ1-5; D possibly corresponds to TRBD1 (5 bases). CDR1 DFQATT and CDR2 SNEGSKA come from the germline V gene (reference sequence). Trimming stripped 0 bases from V and 1 base from J, with 13 bases between. This CDR3 spans 16 amino acids. The CDR3 spells CSARDRREGSNQPQHF. The part of the CDR3 DNA that was read is TGCAGTGCTAGAGATCGAAGGGAGGGGAGCAATCAGCCC.

As regards this clone: From the germline J gene comes the end of the CDR3, since the read stops 3 residues before it. The chain recombines TRBV20-1 with TRBJ1-2; possible D gene TRBD1, 5 bases. The V gene's germline CDR1 is DFQATT and CDR2 SNEGSKA (reference sequence). The V and J ends lost 4 bases and 5 bases respectively, with 20 bases between them. This CDR3 has 15 amino acids. Incomplete CDR3 DNA: TGCAGTGCTAAGACCGACAGTTCTCTATATTATGGC. This encodes CSAKTDSSLYYG. The complete CDR3 sequence is CSAKTDSSLYYGYTF.

The CDR3 DNA, read in part, is TGTGCCTGGAGTGGTCTTGGCAGGAGCTCCTACGAG. Its protein is CAWSGLGRSSYE. The CDR3 reads in full as CAWSGLGRSSYEQYF. V gene TRBV30 combines with J gene TRBJ2-7; D unresolved. The CDR3 goes on 3 residues after the read ends, and that part is filled in from the germline J gene. From germline, CDR1 is GTSNPN and CDR2 SVGIG (reference sequence). Trimming left V 1 base short and J 0 bases short, with 13 bases between. The CDR3 has 15 residues.